This TCR beta chain was captured by sequencing in a study of beta chain features in type 1 diabetes (dated by TCRdb to the late 2010s). Some background on the complete study: No differences in mean age, gender distribution, total cell number or subset yield were found between patients and healthy donors. A total of roughly 100 million sorted cells were examined across all samples, and the number of cells per subset was strongly correlated with RNA yield. The study compared the TCRB repertoires of sorted circulating CD4+ T cell subsets in recently diagnosed type 1 diabetes patients with those in matched healthy donors. Regulatory and stem cell-like memory subsets were obtained from only 8 patients and about eight healthy donors, while naive and central memory subsets were obtained from all 30 or so donors.

All of the isolated RNA was reverse transcribed with the High Capacity cDNA Reverse Transcription Kit, so expressed TCRB transcripts were sequenced. Deep immunoSEQ sequencing was performed on naive, central memory and regulatory T cell samples, with an average of about 3.6 million total reads per sample. Sorted cells were lysed in RLT buffer and RNA was extracted with DNase-treated RNeasy Micro or Mini kits, depending on cell number. Each cell subset was processed separately to prevent cross-contamination, with patient and healthy donor samples processed together. The immunoSEQ multiplex PCR was used to amplify TCRB sequences from cDNA, yielding 87-bp fragments that span the CDR3 region. Sequencing of the amplicons was done on the Illumina HiSeq platform. As for how the authors treated the data: PCR bias was corrected computationally using synthetic template baselines, and reads within Hamming distance 2 were collapsed, with unmergeable singletons discarded. Reads were aligned against IMGT to assign V, D and J genes, CDR3 length and insertions or deletions at six rearrangement sites. Clonotype counts were normalized to sorted cell number within each subset before computing true diversity and Gini coefficients with the tcR R package. The overlap coefficient, calculated on TCRB nucleotide sequences, was used to measure repertoire sharing. As a proxy for the pre-selection repertoire, out-of-frame TCRB sequences from naive cells were analyzed. This immuneACCESS table, as held by TCRdb, lists in-frame sequences with V and J called but not all clones. Of the missing ones, under half trace to an unresolved V gene in checked studies; the others have no known cause. V, J and clone size are taken as reported in that table, and D and trimming were inferred from the DNA itself. The sample table shows under 550,000 clones, and over 10% are seen once. Over 0.04% of the sample comes from the top ten.

General findings and caveats noted by the study authors: Naive, central memory and regulatory TCRB repertoires appeared to be more similar among patients than among healthy donors. Because cDNA was sequenced instead of genomic DNA, activated cells with high expression could be over-represented, although the groups did not differ in activation or CD3 levels. Type 1 diabetes patients showed a moderate but significant shortening of TCRB CDR3 length in all four CD4+ subsets. At VDJ recombination sites, patients with type 1 diabetes made fewer insertions and deleted more nucleotides, a pattern implying thymic rearrangement abnormalities. Because small numbers of individuals were included in the HLA sub-analyses, any influence of HLA type on TCRB rearrangement was left unresolved. PCR may preferentially amplify shorter templates, but because patient and control samples were amplified and corrected together, any resulting skew would affect both groups equally.

Cut back by 3 bases and 1 base, the V and J ends lie 8 bases apart. The germline V gene (reference sequence) specifies SEHNR as CDR1 and FQNEAQ as CDR2. From the cysteine through the phenylalanine, the CDR3 covers 14 amino acids. CDR3 DNA only is kept here, 42 bases in frame from base 1. This clone was observed many times. Its antigen is unknown. The sample holds no much larger clone one base away, and base qualities are not on file. From each donor, a single peripheral blood sample of approximately 0.11 L on average was drawn into heparinised tubes. A BD FACSAria II and a panel including CD45RO, CCR7, CD25, CD127, CD95 and CD27 were used to sort naive, central memory, regulatory and stem cell-like memory CD4+ T cells. All sorted populations exceeded 95% purity. PBMCs were isolated immediately by Lymphoprep density gradient centrifugation and stained directly without culture. To minimize batch effects, samples were stained and sorted in pairs, one healthy donor with one patient per experiment.

Material for sequencing was naive CD4+ T cells from blood. What the cell subset or site label conveys for this sample: true naive CD4+ T cells. This receptor was obtained from a young woman in good health. The sequence joins TRBV7-9 to TRBJ2-3; the D gene assignment is ambiguous. The CDR3 region reads CASSFPQGTDTQYF. The DNA sequence follows: TGTGCCAGCAGCTTTCCGCAGGGCACAGATACGCAGTATTTT.